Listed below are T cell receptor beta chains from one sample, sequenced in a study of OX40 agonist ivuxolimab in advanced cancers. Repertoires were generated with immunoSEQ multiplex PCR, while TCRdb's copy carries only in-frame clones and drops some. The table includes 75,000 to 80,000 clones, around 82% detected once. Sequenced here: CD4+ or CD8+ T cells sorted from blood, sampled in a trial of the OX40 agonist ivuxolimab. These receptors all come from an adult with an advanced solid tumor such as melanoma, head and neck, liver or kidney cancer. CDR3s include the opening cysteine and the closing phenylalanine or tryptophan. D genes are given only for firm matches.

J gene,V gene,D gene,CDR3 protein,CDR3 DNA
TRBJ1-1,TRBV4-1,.,CASSQPNSHTEAFF,TGCGCCAGCAGCCAGCCAAACAGCCACACTGAAGCTTTCTTT
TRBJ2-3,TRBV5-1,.,CASSGFGAADTQYF,TGCGCCAGCAGCGGATTTGGCGCCGCAGATACGCAGTATTTT
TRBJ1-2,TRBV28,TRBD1,CASSTPGTDYGYTF,TGTGCCAGCAGTACGCCCGGGACAGACTATGGCTACACCTTC
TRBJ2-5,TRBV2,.,CASTNRGFQETQYF,TGTGCCAGCACCAATCGGGGGTTCCAAGAGACCCAGTACTTC
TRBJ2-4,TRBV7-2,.,CASSSVKLLPGGIQYF,TGTGCCAGCAGCTCCGTTAAGCTGTTACCTGGGGGCATTCAGTACTTC
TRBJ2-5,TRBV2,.,CASSVDRKETQYF,TGTGCCAGCAGTGTTGACAGAAAAGAGACCCAGTACTTC
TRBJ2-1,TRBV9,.,CARNHRGWYNEQFF,TGTGCCAGAAACCACCGGGGATGGTATAATGAGCAGTTCTTC
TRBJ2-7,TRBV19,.,CASSDGGTLSSYEQYF,TGTGCCAGTAGTGATGGGGGGACATTGAGCTCCTACGAGCAGTACTTC
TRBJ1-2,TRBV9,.,CASSVVSGPGGYTF,TGTGCCAGCAGCGTAGTCTCAGGGCCCGGTGGCTACACCTTC
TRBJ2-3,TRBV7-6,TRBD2,CASSDSGGITSTDTQYF,TGTGCCAGCAGCGATAGCGGGGGGATAACTAGCACAGATACGCAGTATTTT